These 16 T cell receptor beta chains came from one sample sequenced in a study of control samples from healthy donors and cancer patients. The data were produced by immunoSEQ multiplex PCR, yet TCRdb's version contains in-frame clones alone and is incomplete. The sample lists approximately 160,000 clones; more than 85% were seen once. Sequenced input: blood. These receptors all stem from a woman between 40 and 55 years old in good health.

This chain connects TRBV9 to TRBJ2-3, with TRBD1 identical over 12 bases. Germline loops: CDR1 SGDLS, CDR2 YYNGEE. The CDR3 length is 17 residues. The junction had 11 bases not matched to a gene; V was cut back by 4 bases and J by 5 bases. Here the CDR3 DNA reads TGTGCCAGCAGCCCGAGGGGCGGGACAGGGGGCGGAGATACGCAGTATTTT. This encodes CASSPRGGTGGGDTQYF.

The chain has TRBV6-5 and TRBJ1-4; D not certain. The germline CDR1 and CDR2 sequences are MNHEY and SVGAGI. The length of the CDR3 is 14 residues. The V end lost 6 bases, the J end lost 6 bases, and 14 bases lay between the germline ends. DNA of the CDR3: TGTGCCAGCAGCCGAAGGTCAGGACATGAAAAACTGTTTTTT. It encodes CASSRRSGHEKLFF.

The chain has TRBV2 and TRBJ1-2; no definite D call. The V gene lost 2 bases and the J gene lost 5 bases, with 9 bases spanning the gap. Germline V gene lookup returns CDR1 SNHLY and CDR2 FYNNEI. The length of the CDR3 is 13 residues. The CDR3 coding sequence is TGTGCCAGCAGTGAAAATACAATTTATGGCTACACCTTC. Its translation: CASSENTIYGYTF. Full variable domain (rest looked up from reference TRBV2 and TRBJ1-2): EPEVTQTPSHQVTQMGQEVILRCVPISNHLYFYWYRQILGQKVEFLVSFYNNEISEKSEIFDDQFSVERPDGSNFTLKIRSTKLEDSAMYFCASSENTIYGYTFGSGTRLTVV.

The chain couples TRBV3-1 (or the pseudogene TRBV3-2) to TRBJ2-1, with a possible D match to TRBD2 (6 bases). CDR1 LGHDT and CDR2 YNNKEL come from the germline V gene (reference sequence). The CDR3 covers 15 residues. Trimming removed 0 bases at V and 4 bases at J, with 10 bases between. This CDR3 reads CASSQDQGGYNEQFF. DNA for the CDR3: TGTGCCAGCAGCCAAGATCAGGGAGGTTACAATGAGCAGTTCTTC.

DNA for the CDR3: TGTGCCAGCAATAACAGGGGGCAAAGAGCTTTCTTT. The encoded protein is CASNNRGQRAFF. The genes are TRBV6-5 and TRBJ1-1, with 9 bases identical to TRBD1. Germline V gives CDR1 MNHEY, CDR2 SVGAGI. The CDR3 covers 12 residues. Trimming at V came to 7 bases and at J to 10 bases, leaving 7 bases not matched to a gene.

The chain uses TRBV2 and TRBJ2-3, with D possibly being TRBD1 or TRBD2 (6 bases each). CDR1 is SNHLY, CDR2 FYNNEI, per germline. V was cut by 6 bases and J by 3 bases, with 16 bases left in between. The CDR3 extends over 15 amino acids. CDR3 nucleotide sequence: TGTGCCAGCAGATTGGAGGGGGGCTGGACAGATACGCAGTATTTT. Its translation: CASRLEGGWTDTQYF.

The V gene is TRBV10-3, the J gene TRBJ1-6; 7 bases agree with TRBD1. V shed 0 bases and J 9 bases; nucleotides not matched to a gene: 8. The germline V gene encodes CDR1 ENHRY and CDR2 SYGVKD. The CDR3 length is 16 residues. DNA of the CDR3: TGTGCCATCAGTGAGTCTGGTCCAGGGGGGATTTCACCCCTCCACTTT. Translated, it gives CAISESGPGGISPLHF.

This chain links TRBV7-9 with TRBJ1-5; TRBD1 aligns across 7 bases. The length of the CDR3 is 16 residues. The germline V gene has CDR1 SEHNR and CDR2 FQNEAQ (reference sequence). Trimming took 3 bases from V and 4 from J; bases not matched to a gene: 9. The chain's CDR3 is CASSFQQGKNNQPQHF. The CDR3 DNA follows: TGTGCCAGCAGCTTTCAACAGGGGAAAAATAATCAGCCCCAGCATTTT.

J is TRBJ1-1 and V is TRBV5-1, with D perhaps matching TRBD1 (6 bases). This CDR3 is built from 12 residues. Trimming pared 6 bases from V and 1 base from J, leaving 7 bases between. CDR1 is SGHRS, CDR2 YFSETQ, per germline. Written as DNA, the CDR3 is TGCGCCAGCAAGGACAGGAACACTGAAGCTTTCTTT. This codes for CASKDRNTEAFF.

The genes are TRBV2 and TRBJ1-2; 7 bases are a match to TRBD1. Unmatched junction bases numbered 4, after V lost 5 bases and J lost 7 bases. This CDR3 has 12 amino acids. The germline gives CDR1 SNHLY, CDR2 FYNNEI. CDR3 sequence reads: CASSPGQVGYTF. In nucleotides, the CDR3 is TGTGCCAGCAGTCCCGGACAGGTTGGCTACACCTTC.

The rearrangement joins TRBV9 to TRBJ2-3; no firm D call. Germline V gene sequence: CDR1 SGDLS, CDR2 YYNGEE. Deletions cut 4 bases from V and 4 bases from J, with 13 bases between. The CDR3 runs 14 residues. CDR3 DNA: TGTGCCAGCAGCCCCCACCTCAGTTCAGATACGCAGTATTTT. Protein: CASSPHLSSDTQYF.

The J gene is TRBJ1-1, the V gene TRBV18, with a possible D match to TRBD1 (6 bases). Germline V gene lookup returns CDR1 KGHSH and CDR2 LQKENI. The CDR3 sequence is 14 residues long. Between the trimmed V and J ends, which lost 3 bases and 1 base, there was a span of 9 bases. CDR3 protein: CASSPTTGNTEAFF. In nucleotides, the CDR3 is TGTGCCAGCTCACCCACGACAGGGAACACTGAAGCTTTCTTT.

This rearrangement joins TRBV14 to TRBJ2-3; TRBD2 is a possible D gene (5 bases). Trimming shortened V by 0 bases and J by 12 bases, and 13 bases separated the two germline ends. The CDR3 totals 13 residues. Germline V lookup: CDR1 SGHDN, CDR2 FVKESK. The CDR3 loop is CASSQDRADYQYF. DNA of the CDR3: TGTGCCAGCAGCCAAGATAGGGCAGACTACCAGTATTTT.

The rearrangement links TRBV18 to TRBJ1-2, with D unresolved. The CDR3 sequence is 14 residues long. V lost 3 bases to trimming and J lost 6 bases, with 14 bases between them. CDR1 is KGHSH, CDR2 LQKENI, per germline. The CDR3 protein is CASSPQGGNHGYTF. In nucleotides, the CDR3 is TGTGCCAGCTCACCCCAAGGAGGGAATCATGGCTACACCTTC.

The CDR3 sequence: CASSLNRVETQYF. Here the CDR3 DNA reads TGTGCCAGCAGCTTAAACAGGGTAGAGACCCAGTACTTC. The chain is built from TRBV7-3 and TRBJ2-5, with D possibly matching TRBD1 (6 bases). The germline V gene encodes CDR1 SGHTA and CDR2 FQGTGA. This CDR3 region has 13 residues. Trimming shortened V by 1 base and J by 4 bases, and 7 bases separated the two germline ends.

This clone was found once. The chain carries TRBV5-1 and TRBJ2-5, with 8 bases fitting TRBD2. Losses at the gene ends were 4 bases for V and 2 bases for J; bases not matched to a gene: 7. This CDR3 comprises 15 residues. Germline-derived CDR1 and CDR2 are SGHRS and YFSETQ. This CDR3 is CASSPRGAGQETQYF. The CDR3 nucleotides read TGCGCCAGCAGCCCGCGGGGGGCGGGGCAAGAGACCCAGTACTTC.